This T cell receptor (beta chain) is from a study of tumor-infiltrating lymphocytes in localized non-small cell lung cancer. The protocol was immunoSEQ multiplex PCR, while the TCRdb copy is restricted to in-frame clones and leaves out a portion. The table shows about 14,000 clones, with 80% to 90% occurring only once. Germline CDR1 and CDR2: MNHEY and SVGAGI. The CDR3 has 13 residues. Trimming left V 6 bases short and J 2 bases short, with 10 bases between. Sequenced input: lung tumor tissue. J is TRBJ2-5 and V is TRBV6-5, with D perhaps TRBD1 or TRBD2 (5 bases each). The receptor comes from a human donor with non-small cell lung cancer. The CDR3 bases are TGTGCCAGCAGGCAGGGAGATCAAGAGACCCAGTACTTC. This gives the protein CASRQGDQETQYF.